This record concerns one TCR beta chain sequence. The antigen it recognizes is unknown. No quality values exist for individual bases; no much larger clone is one base distant. Each collaborating institution followed its own protocols to collect whole blood in K2EDTA tubes. For TCRbeta analysis, collaborators shipped samples in one of three forms: frozen whole blood, isolated PBMCs, or DNA extracted from either of those sample types. This entry is derived from a study of blood T cell repertoires in COVID-19 (dated by TCRdb to the early 2020s). With regard to the full study: Samples from collaborators originated in the United States, Italy and Spain and spanned both the acute and convalescent phases of COVID-19. The sample metadata nearly always contained a de-identified subject ID, COVID-19 status, age in years and sex. The prospective study material was composed of cDNA or gDNA derived from T cells, B-cell-depleted T cells, or PBMCs. The repertoires were released in a freely available public database intended as a resource for research on the immune response to SARS-CoV-2. Subjects who had been exposed to COVID-19, were actively infected with it, or had recovered from it provided the deeply sampled blood TCRbeta repertoires that made up the dataset. Where available, HLA class I and class II types were obtained from metadata supplied by the sample provider rather than from assay-based typing. The samples were drawn from the first 160 participants of the ongoing ImmuneRACE study and from some 1,300 subjects provided by 6 global collaborators.

The immunoSEQ Assay, a bias-controlled multiplex PCR, was used to amplify TCRbeta CDR3 regions from genomic DNA. For the original study's pipeline: The number of nucleated cells in each sample was estimated by amplification of reference gene primers within the assay. To quantify the absolute abundance of each unique TCRbeta CDR3 rearrangement, sequence reads were collapsed and filtered. For each sample, productive Simpson clonality was calculated by taking the square root of Simpson's diversity index across productive rearrangements. In TCRdb, the immuneACCESS table is reduced to in-frame sequences with V and J assigned. These tables do not hold every clone; where another copy was compared, an unresolved V gene accounts for under half, and the others remain unexplained. That table gives V, J and clone size, and the DNA gave D and trimming. This sample gives roughly 100,000 clones in total; about 80% of them show up just once. The top ten clones comprise around 17% of the sample.

The CDR3 holds 11 amino acids from the cysteine to the phenylalanine. The entry retains the CDR3 DNA only, 33 bases that are in frame from base 1. The junction shows trimming of 8 bases on V and 4 bases on J, plus 6 bases between the germline ends. For CDR1 and CDR2, the germline V gene lists MNHEY and SVGAGI. The paper as a whole reports these results and caveats: The quantity of clinical and demographic metadata differed by source and by participant and was supplied without curation.

The specimen was peripheral blood. This receptor chain uses TRBV6-5 and TRBJ1-5, with the D gene not clear enough to name. The sequence was obtained from a human donor in a cohort sampled during active COVID-19. The nucleotides are TGTGCCAGCGTTGCGAATCAGCCCCAGCATTTT. Protein translation: CASVANQPQHF.